Sequencing of this T cell receptor beta chain was carried out in a study of shared clonotypes between healthy human individuals (dated by TCRdb to 2020 to 2021). Regarding the complete study: A couple of women and a few men aged 18 to 49 years were included in the cohort. Libraries were prepared and TCR repertoires were sequenced by different laboratories using diverse techniques, in order to increase sequencing depth and limit assay-specific biases. The study deeply sequenced blood TCR repertoires of about 5 healthy adults to estimate repertoire size and the extent of clonotype sharing between individuals. For each donor, CD4 naive and CD4 memory were each given three plates, CD8 naive was given two plates, and CD8 memory was given one plate. Per donor, leukapheresis produced somewhere between about 0.9 and 9 billion PBMCs. Findings and caveats that apply to the study as a whole: Even with the large sequencing depth, rarefaction of the sorted-subset datasets indicated that sequencing was incomplete. Larger estimated clonotype richness was generally found for naive subsets than for memory subsets. Because the study included a small number of donors, the genetic and exposure-history diversity represented was limited. Higher generation probabilities were observed for clonotypes shared by all four sorted-subset donors than for non-shared clonotypes. Only blood was sampled, and tissue TCR repertoires likely differ from those in blood. Approximately 5% of naive CD4, 3.5% of naive CD8, approximately 2% of memory CD4, and around 0.4% of memory CD8 clonotypes were shared across several donors. Pairwise subsampling indicated that sequencing depth was expected to affect the degree of clonotype sharing among donors.

V is cut by 6 bases and J by 3 bases, and the space between the germline ends is 12 bases. The CDR3 starts with the cysteine, ends with the phenylalanine, and has 13 residues. Left in the record is the CDR3 DNA by itself, 39 bases read in frame from the first base. CDR1 and CDR2 were assigned from the germline V gene (reference sequence) as MNHEY and SMNVEV. CD8 naive samples were CD45RO-negative cells positively selected for CCR7, giving a CD45RA+CCR7+ population that excluded TemRA cells. The donors were healthy, HIV-negative adults who had no recently reported acute infections or vaccinations. All donors were Caucasian adults living in Nashville, Tennessee, USA. After blood collection by leukapheresis, PBMCs were isolated using Ficoll-Histopaque density gradient centrifugation and then cryopreserved in the vapor phase of liquid nitrogen. Purity and quantity of every magnetically sorted T cell population were checked by analytical flow cytometry. Genomic DNA was isolated from each sorted fraction and quantified by UV absorbance on a Nanodrop 2000c.

Concerning this clone itself: The specificity of this receptor is unknown. Per-base quality was not reported, and no clone a single base away is much larger than it.

TCR CDR3 regions were amplified from genomic DNA by multiplex PCR using the deep immunoSEQ assay. Extracted genomic DNA from each cell subset was distributed evenly across all wells of several immunoSEQ 96-well plates, and each plate was treated as a replicate. For sorted subsets, each replicate PCR was loaded with about 200 ng genomic DNA, equivalent to 32,000 or so T cell genomes. Purified libraries were measured with a Qubit 3.0 fluorometer, size-checked on a Bioanalyzer 2100, and measured again with the KAPA Library Quantification kit. Each immunoSEQ 96-well plate was sequenced on its own single-read 150-cycle Illumina NextSeq 550 flow cell. In the original analysis: Because the immunoSEQ output included only junctional sequences and no quality scores, the filtering could not be the same as the filtering used for full-length reads. To assign V/J genes and CDR3, sequences were annotated using PyIR, a Python wrapper for IgBLAST v1.9, with IMGT germline references. Reads were filtered out if the reads had weak V/J assignments (E-value above 1e-6), no CDR3, stop codons, out-of-frame junctions, or ambiguous translated residues. A V3J clonotype was defined by an identical inferred V gene, J gene, and CDR3 amino acid sequence. The percentage overlap between two repertoires was calculated by dividing the number of shared unique clonotypes by the size of the smaller repertoire. RTK rarefaction, the Chao1 estimator, and Recon v2.1 estimates of unobserved clonotypes were used to assess repertoire richness. OLGA was used to compute generation probabilities for all TCRbeta clonotypes that the gDNA method yielded from a few donors. As stored in TCRdb, this immuneACCESS dataset retains in-frame rearrangements with V and J assigned. A fraction of the clones does not appear; measured against another copy, unresolved V genes explain less than half of the discrepancy, and the remainder lacks a known reason. Clonal size and the V and J genes are those of that table, whereas D and trimming came from the DNA. Here the sample has roughly 650,000 clones; around 96% occur a single time. The top ten clones comprise about 0.12% of the sample.

What was sequenced was naive CD8+ T cells sorted from blood. Taken with the paper, the label for cell subset or site translates to: CD45RA+CCR7+. The sequence was obtained from a woman in her 30s in good health. The chain is assembled from TRBV27 and TRBJ2-7; no D gene can be assigned with confidence. The nucleotide sequence reads TGTGCCAGCAGCCTGGACGGAGACTACGAGCAGTACTTC. Translated, this is CASSLDGDYEQYF.